The 25 T cell receptor beta chains listed next were all sequenced from one sample in a study of shared clonotypes between healthy human individuals. Sequencing was performed with immunoSEQ multiplex PCR; in TCRdb, only in-frame clones are kept and a portion is missing. The sample has about a million clones, about 76% seen once. Sequences were obtained from memory CD4+ T cells sorted from blood. Subset indicated: CD45RA-negative fraction. Every receptor here comes from a man between 18 and 29 years old in good health.

The chain combines TRBV15 with TRBJ1-2; 8 positions match TRBD1. The CDR3 runs 15 residues. Germline values: CDR1 LNHNV, CDR2 YYDKDF (reference sequence). With 6 bases clipped from V and 3 bases from J, the junction kept 9 bases outside the gene matches. The CDR3 is CATRLTNRGDYGYTF. DNA of the CDR3: TGTGCCACCAGGTTAACCAACAGGGGGGACTATGGCTACACCTTC.

The chain recombines TRBV29-1 with TRBJ1-2, with a tentative D call TRBD1 (6 bases). The ends were cut back, 7 bases at V and 2 bases at J, with 17 bases in the middle. The CDR3 is 14 residues long. CDR1 SQVTM and CDR2 ANQGSEA come from the germline V gene. CDR3 DNA sequence: TGCAGCGCCACGCAGGGGTCTACCAACTATGGCTACACCTTC. This codes for CSATQGSTNYGYTF.

A few counts support this clone. The chain is built from TRBV5-6 and TRBJ2-7; D may be TRBD1 or TRBD2 (5 bases each). This CDR3 is built from 14 residues. Germline CDR1 is SGHDT and CDR2 is YYEEEE. Trimming shortened V by 5 bases and J by 1 base, and 13 bases separated the two germline ends. The CDR3 sequence is CASSPGTYSYEQYF. The CDR3 nucleotides are TGTGCCAGCAGTCCCGGGACGTATTCCTACGAGCAGTACTTC.

This chain uses TRBV21-1 with TRBJ1-6. TRBV21-1 is a known pseudogene. The CDR3 is 12 amino acids. CDR3 DNA sequence: TGTGCCAGCAGCCGACCGTTTTCACCCCTCCACTTT. It translates to CASSRPFSPLHF.

The chain employs TRBV5-6 and TRBJ2-1, with a possible D match to TRBD2 (6 bases). Germline V lookup: CDR1 SGHDT, CDR2 YYEEEE. The CDR3 runs 15 residues. The V and J ends lost 6 bases and 4 bases respectively, with 17 bases between them. The CDR3: CASKGVAGSYNEQFF. CDR3 DNA: TGTGCCAGCAAGGGAGTGGCGGGGTCATACAATGAGCAGTTCTTC.

The rearrangement links TRBV5-8 to TRBJ2-7; 12 bases are a match to TRBD1. This CDR3 is 15 amino acids long. Germline CDR1 reads SGHTS; CDR2 reads YDEGEE. With 3 bases clipped from V and 5 bases from J, the junction kept 6 bases outside the gene matches. CDR3 sequence (DNA): TGTGCCAGCAGCTCCGGGACAGGGGGCATCGACGAGCAGTACTTC. Its translation is CASSSGTGGIDEQYF. The full variable domain, in which reference TRBV5-8 and TRBJ2-7 provide the parts outside the CDR3, is EAGVTQSPTHLIKTRGQQATLRCSPISGHTSVYWYQQALGLGLQFLLWYDEGEERNRGNFPPRFSGRQFPNYSSELNVNALELEDSALYLCASSSGTGGIDEQYFGPGTRLTVT.

This clone was detected a few times. The chain employs TRBV6-5 and TRBJ1-2, with unresolved D. V lost 4 bases and J lost 5, with 17 bases in between. The V gene's germline CDR1 is MNHEY and CDR2 SVGAGI. The CDR3 is made up of 15 amino acids. This CDR3 reads CASSLGREGSYGYTF. The CDR3 bases are TGTGCCAGCAGTTTAGGCCGCGAGGGCTCTTATGGCTACACCTTC.

This clone came up a few times. This sequence joins TRBV5-8 and TRBJ2-7, with 7 positions matching TRBD2. The CDR3 runs 15 residues. From germline, CDR1 is SGHTS and CDR2 YDEGEE. J was trimmed by 3 bases and V by 0 bases; bases with no gene match: 6. In DNA, the CDR3 is TGTGCCAGCAGCTTGGGACTAGCCCTATTCTACGAGCAGTACTTC. Its protein product is CASSLGLALFYEQYF.

This clone was seen once. The chain carries TRBV19 and TRBJ2-3, with D uncertain. V lost 2 bases to trimming and J lost 2 bases, with 5 bases between them. This CDR3 region has 13 residues. The germline V gene encodes CDR1 LNHDA and CDR2 SQIVND (reference sequence). The CDR3 region is CASSILNTDTQYF. In DNA form, the CDR3 reads TGTGCCAGTAGTATACTAAACACAGATACGCAGTATTTT.

DNA of the CDR3: TGTGCCTGGAAGGGGGACCACGGCGGGACCCAGTACTTC. Residues: CAWKGDHGGTQYF. The J gene is TRBJ2-5, the V gene TRBV30; possibly TRBD1 for D (6 bases). Trimming removed 4 bases from V and 7 bases from J, with 16 bases in between. Germline CDR1 is GTSNPN and CDR2 is SVGIG (reference sequence). This CDR3 has 13 residues.

The chain employs TRBV4-2 and TRBJ2-2; D gene ambiguous. The CDR3 length is 15 residues. Germline CDR1 LGHNA, CDR2 YNFKEQ. Trimming took 3 bases from V and 3 from J, leaving 11 bases between them. The CDR3 DNA follows: TGTGCCAGCAGCCACGCCGGGTCTTACACCGGGGAGCTGTTTTTT. Its translation is CASSHAGSYTGELFF.

The gene calls are TRBV5-4 and TRBJ1-4; tentative D call: TRBD1 (5 bases). The CDR3 extends over 14 amino acids. V lost 2 bases and J 4 bases, leaving 9 bases between the germline ends. CDR1 SGHNT and CDR2 YYREEE come from the germline V gene (reference sequence). The CDR3 sequence: CASSFSGGNEKLFF. The CDR3 DNA reads TGTGCCAGCAGCTTTTCCGGGGGTAATGAAAAACTGTTTTTT.

This chain's CDR3 is CASGRDRNSYEQYF. CDR3 coding DNA: TGTGCCAGCGGGAGGGACAGGAACTCCTACGAGCAGTACTTC. The rearrangement joins TRBV2 to TRBJ2-7; a weak D match, TRBD1 (8 bases). This CDR3 region has 14 residues. V lost 8 bases and J lost 0, with 14 bases in between. CDR1 and CDR2 from the germline V gene are SNHLY and FYNNEI.

This clone was detected ten times or more. This CDR3 is CASSRTDFSNQPQHF. In DNA form, the CDR3 reads TGTGCCAGCAGCCGGACAGATTTTAGCAATCAGCCCCAGCATTTT. V and J are TRBV6-1 and TRBJ1-5; TRBD1 is a possible D gene (6 bases). The CDR3 extends over 15 amino acids. The V end lost 6 bases, the J end lost 0 bases, and 12 bases lay between the germline ends. CDR1 MNHNS and CDR2 SASEGT come from the germline V gene.

J is TRBJ2-3 and V is TRBV10-1; unclear D gene. V lost 1 base, J lost 2 bases, and 7 bases lay in between. The CDR3 totals 14 residues. CDR1 and CDR2 (germline): WNHNN, SYGVQD (reference sequence). CDR3 sequence (DNA): TGCGCCAGCAGTGAGTGGCAGGCCACAGATACGCAGTATTTT. Protein product: CASSEWQATDTQYF.

This chain uses TRBV7-8 with TRBJ2-3; 7 positions agree with TRBD2. V lost 5 bases, J lost 0 bases, and 11 bases stayed unmatched. CDR3 length: 17 amino acids. Germline V gene lookup returns CDR1 SGHVS and CDR2 FQNEAQ. This CDR3 is CASSAVLGRGSTDTQYF. Here the CDR3 DNA reads TGTGCCAGCAGCGCCGTCCTTGGGCGGGGGAGCACAGATACGCAGTATTTT.

In the case of this clone: Distinct nucleotide sequences in the sample also encode this CDR3. This chain connects TRBV30 to TRBJ2-7; 9 positions match TRBD1. CDR3 length: 13 residues. CDR1 is GTSNPN, CDR2 SVGIG, per germline (reference sequence). Trimming at V came to 5 bases and at J to 0 bases, leaving 2 bases not matched to a gene. The CDR3 nucleotides read TGTGCCTGGGAACAGGGGGCCTCCTACGAGCAGTACTTC. It translates to CAWEQGASYEQYF.

This clone was detected many times. The chain is built from TRBV7-9 and TRBJ2-2; D call uncertain. Trimming took off 1 base at V and 10 bases at J, with 1 base between the two ends. The CDR3 sequence is 10 residues long. The germline V gene has CDR1 SEHNR and CDR2 FQNEAQ (reference sequence). The CDR3 sequence: CASSLVELFF. The DNA for the CDR3 is TGTGCCAGCAGCTTAGTGGAGCTGTTTTTT.

Comments on this clone: Different DNA sequences within this sample yield the same CDR3. The V gene is TRBV5-1, the J gene TRBJ2-3, with 11 bases aligning to TRBD1. Germline V gives CDR1 SGHRS, CDR2 YFSETQ. The CDR3 consists of 15 residues. V dropped 4 bases and J dropped 1; count of bases not matched to a gene: 2. CDR3 protein: CASSPGQGGTDTQYF. In DNA form, the CDR3 reads TGCGCCAGCAGCCCGGGACAGGGGGGCACAGATACGCAGTATTTT.

The chain combines TRBV28 with TRBJ2-7; 7 nucleotides align to TRBD1. J was trimmed by 0 bases and V by 11 bases; bases with no gene match: 10. This CDR3 is 14 amino acids long. Germline values: CDR1 MDHEN, CDR2 SYDVKM. CDR3 DNA sequence: TGTGCCTCCCTCCCCTCAGGGGGCTCCTACGAGCAGTACTTC. Protein sequence: CASLPSGGSYEQYF.

This clone was counted a few times. J is TRBJ1-1 and V is TRBV7-9; 10 bases match TRBD1. Germline CDR1 and CDR2: SEHNR and FQNEAQ (reference sequence). CDR3 length: 16 amino acids. The V and J ends lost 3 bases and 4 bases, in that order; junction bases with no gene match: 8. CDR3 region: CASSFETGGAGTEAFF. The CDR3 nucleotides read TGTGCCAGCAGCTTCGAGACAGGGGGCGCGGGCACTGAAGCTTTCTTT.

The chain is built from TRBV5-1 and TRBJ2-7, with TRBD1 matching over 10 bases. Trimming cost V 1 base and J 3 bases; bases outside gene matches: 13. The CDR3 spans 18 residues. Germline assignment: CDR1 SGHRS and CDR2 YFSETQ. CDR3 protein: CASSLWFSGTGVNYEQYF. CDR3 sequence (DNA): TGCGCCAGCAGCTTGTGGTTTTCCGGGACAGGGGTTAACTACGAGCAGTACTTC.

The chain combines TRBV5-1 with TRBJ1-1; unclear D gene. Trimming took 7 bases from V and 1 from J, leaving 8 bases between them. The length of the CDR3 is 12 residues. The germline V gene encodes CDR1 SGHRS and CDR2 YFSETQ. CDR3 sequence (DNA): TGCGCCAGCGGAGATGGGAACACTGAAGCTTTCTTT. Its protein product is CASGDGNTEAFF.

V is TRBV11-2 and J is TRBJ2-1, with D unclear. The CDR3 loop spans 13 amino acids. Germline lookup yields CDR1 SGHAT and CDR2 FQNNGV. Trimming took 5 bases from V and 2 from J, leaving 7 bases between them. The CDR3 region has the DNA TGTGCCAGCAGCATTGCGACCTACAATGAGCAGTTCTTC. Residues: CASSIATYNEQFF. Supplemented by reference TRBV11-2 and TRBJ2-1, the full variable domain reads EAGVAQSPRYKIIEKRQSVAFWCNPISGHATLYWYQQILGQGPKLLIQFQNNGVVDDSQLPKDRFSAERLKGVDSTLKIQPAKLEDSAVYLCASSIATYNEQFFGPGTRLTVL.

The chain couples TRBV18 to TRBJ2-7; D unclear. The CDR3 contains 14 residues. The germline gives CDR1 KGHSH, CDR2 LQKENI. Trimming shortened V by 6 bases and J by 3 bases, and 15 bases separated the two germline ends. The CDR3 nucleotides are TGTGCCAGCTCGCAAGGGATGGGATTCTACGAGCAGTACTTC. Residues: CASSQGMGFYEQYF.